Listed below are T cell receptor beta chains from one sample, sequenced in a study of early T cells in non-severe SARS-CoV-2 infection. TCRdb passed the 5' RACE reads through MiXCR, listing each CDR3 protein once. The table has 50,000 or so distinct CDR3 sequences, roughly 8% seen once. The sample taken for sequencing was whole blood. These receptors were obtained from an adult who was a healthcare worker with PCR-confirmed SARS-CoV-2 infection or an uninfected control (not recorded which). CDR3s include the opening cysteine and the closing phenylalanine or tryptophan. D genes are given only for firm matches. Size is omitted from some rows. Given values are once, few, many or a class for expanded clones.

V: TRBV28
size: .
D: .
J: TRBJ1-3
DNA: TGTGCCACCGGACGACAGCCTCTCTCTGGAAACACCATATATTTT
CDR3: CATGRQPLSGNTIYF

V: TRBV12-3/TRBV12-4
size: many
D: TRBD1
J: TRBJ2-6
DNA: TGTGCCAGCCGTCCCGGGACAGGGCCATTCGGGGCCAACGTCCTGACTTTC
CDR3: CASRPGTGPFGANVLTF

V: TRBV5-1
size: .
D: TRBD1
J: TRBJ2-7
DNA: TGCGCCAGCAGCTCGGACAGGCAGATTCACTTC
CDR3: CASSSDRQIHF

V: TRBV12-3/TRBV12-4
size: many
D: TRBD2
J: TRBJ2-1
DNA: TGTGCCAGCAGTTTCGTTAGCGGGAGGGCAGACAATGAGCAGTTCTTC
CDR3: CASSFVSGRADNEQFF

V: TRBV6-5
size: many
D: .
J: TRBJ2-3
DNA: TGTGCCAGCAGTCCAAGGATTAGCACAGATACGCAGTATTTT
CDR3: CASSPRISTDTQYF

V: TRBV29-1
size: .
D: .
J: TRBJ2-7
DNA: TGCAGCGTTGAAGTGGTGGGCCAGGGCTACGAGCAGTACTTC
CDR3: CSVEVVGQGYEQYF

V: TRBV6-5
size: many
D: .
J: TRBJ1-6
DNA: TGTGCCAGCTACAGTAAAATTTCACCCCTCCACTTT
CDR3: CASYSKISPLHF

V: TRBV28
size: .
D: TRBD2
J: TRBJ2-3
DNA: TGTGCCAGCAGTTTATATGGGACTACCTACACAGATACGCAGTATTTT
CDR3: CASSLYGTTYTDTQYF

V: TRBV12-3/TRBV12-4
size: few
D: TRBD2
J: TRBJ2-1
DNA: TGTGCCAGCCACCGGCCCCTGCTAGCGGGGGGGCCGCGGGAGCAGTTCTTC
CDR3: CASHRPLLAGGPREQFF

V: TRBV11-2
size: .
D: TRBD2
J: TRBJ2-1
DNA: TGTGCCAGCAGCTTAGTGACTAGCGGGGGGTACAATGAGCAGTTCTTC
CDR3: CASSLVTSGGYNEQFF

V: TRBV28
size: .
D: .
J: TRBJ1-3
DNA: TGTGCCAGCAGTTCCCCCGGTCCAAGGACAACCGCTGGAAACACCATATATTTT
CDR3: CASSSPGPRTTAGNTIYF

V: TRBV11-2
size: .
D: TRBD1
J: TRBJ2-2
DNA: TGTGCCAGCAGCCCACCGACAGGGACGATCGGGGTGCTGTTTTTT
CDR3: CASSPPTGTIGVLFF

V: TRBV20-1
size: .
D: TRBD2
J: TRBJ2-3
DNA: TGCAGTGTAGCGGGAGGGACAGATACGCAGTATTTT
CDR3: CSVAGGTDTQYF

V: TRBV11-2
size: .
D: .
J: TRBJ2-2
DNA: TGTGCCAGCAGCTTAGCCGGCCCGACCCGGGAGCTGTTTTTT
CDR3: CASSLAGPTRELFF

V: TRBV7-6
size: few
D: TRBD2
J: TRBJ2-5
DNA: TGTGCCAGCAGCTCCCGTAATAGCGGGAGGGTGTTCCAAGAGACCCAGTACTTC
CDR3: CASSSRNSGRVFQETQYF

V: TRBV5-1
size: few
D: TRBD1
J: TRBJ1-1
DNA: TGCGCCAGCAGCGAGGACAGGGGTGGCACTGAAGCTTTCTTT
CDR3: CASSEDRGGTEAFF

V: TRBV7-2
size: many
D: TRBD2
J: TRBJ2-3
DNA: TGTGCCAGCAGCGTCGATAGCGGGAGGCCTAGCACAGATACGCAGTATTTT
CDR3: CASSVDSGRPSTDTQYF

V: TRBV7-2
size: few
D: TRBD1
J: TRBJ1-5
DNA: TGTGCCAGCAGCTTAGGGGGACAGGCCAATAGCAATCAGCCCCAGCATTTT
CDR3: CASSLGGQANSNQPQHF

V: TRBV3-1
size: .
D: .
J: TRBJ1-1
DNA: TGTGCCAGCAGCCAGGGCATGGGGGTGAACACTGAAGCTTTCTTT
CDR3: CASSQGMGVNTEAFF

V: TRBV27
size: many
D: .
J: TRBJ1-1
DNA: TGTGCCAGCAGTTTAGCAGGGGTCTTCGCTGAAGCTTTCTTT
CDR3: CASSLAGVFAEAFF

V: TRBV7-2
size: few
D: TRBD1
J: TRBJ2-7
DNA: TGTGCCAGCAGCTTAATCGGGGCAGGGGGACCTTACGAGCAGTACTTC
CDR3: CASSLIGAGGPYEQYF

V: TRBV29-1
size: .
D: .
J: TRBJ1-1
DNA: TGCAGCGTTGATTCTGGGGCGGCAACTGAAGCTTTCTTT
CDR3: CSVDSGAATEAFF

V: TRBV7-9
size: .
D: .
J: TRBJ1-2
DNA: TGTGCCAGCAGCTTAAATAACCTGAACTATGGCTACACCTTC
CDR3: CASSLNNLNYGYTF

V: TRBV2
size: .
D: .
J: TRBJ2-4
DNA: TGTGCCAGCAGTGTAGACCGCAAAAACATTCAGTACTTC
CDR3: CASSVDRKNIQYF

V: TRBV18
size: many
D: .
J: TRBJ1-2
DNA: TGTGCCAGCTCACCACCCGTGCCGCCTTCATACTATGGCTACACCTTC
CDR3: CASSPPVPPSYYGYTF

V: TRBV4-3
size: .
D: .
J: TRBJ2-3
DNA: TGCGCCAGCTCATCAGGGGTCAGCACAGATACGCAGTATTTT
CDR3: CASSSGVSTDTQYF

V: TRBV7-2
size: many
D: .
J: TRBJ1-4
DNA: TGTGCCAGCAGCCCATATGCCCGGACAGACTATGAAAAACTGTTTTTT
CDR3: CASSPYARTDYEKLFF

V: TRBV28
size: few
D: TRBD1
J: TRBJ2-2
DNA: TGTGCCAGCATTACCGGGACAGGGCCCACCGGGGAGCTGTTTTTT
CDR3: CASITGTGPTGELFF

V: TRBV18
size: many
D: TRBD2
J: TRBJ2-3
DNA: TGTGCCAGCTCACCACTCCGCCCAGTGTCCGCGGGGGGTCCAGATACGCAGTATTTT
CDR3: CASSPLRPVSAGGPDTQYF

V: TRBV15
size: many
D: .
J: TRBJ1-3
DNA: TGTGCCACCAGCGGCGCACGCGGAAACACCATATATTTT
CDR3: CATSGARGNTIYF

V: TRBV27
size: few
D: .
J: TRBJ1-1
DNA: TGTGCCAGCAGTCTAAGACAGGTAACTGAAGCTTTCTTT
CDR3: CASSLRQVTEAFF

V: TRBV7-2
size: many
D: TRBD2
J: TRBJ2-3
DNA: TGTGCCAGCAGCTTAGTGCGGCTAGCGGGGGGGTTCACAGATACGCAGTATTTT
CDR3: CASSLVRLAGGFTDTQYF

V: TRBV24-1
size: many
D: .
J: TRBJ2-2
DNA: TGTGCCTCAGAGGGCCGGGGAGACCGAAACACCGGGGAGCTGTTTTTT
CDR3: CASEGRGDRNTGELFF

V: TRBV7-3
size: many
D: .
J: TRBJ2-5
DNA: TGTGCCAGCAGCCCGAAGGTTGGCAGTCAAGAGACCCAGTACTTC
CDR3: CASSPKVGSQETQYF

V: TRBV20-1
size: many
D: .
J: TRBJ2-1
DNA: TGCAGTGCTAGAGAATCGCACAGCGGCCCCCTGTACAATGAGCAGTTCTTC
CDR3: CSARESHSGPLYNEQFF

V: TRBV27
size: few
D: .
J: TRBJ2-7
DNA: TGTGCCAGCAGTTTATCAGGGTACTACGAGCAGTACTTC
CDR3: CASSLSGYYEQYF

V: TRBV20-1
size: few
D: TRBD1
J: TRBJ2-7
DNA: TGCAGTGCTCGCGTAGGACAGGGGGGATCCTACGAGCAGTACTTC
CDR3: CSARVGQGGSYEQYF

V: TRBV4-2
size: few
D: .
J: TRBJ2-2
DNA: TGTGCCAGCAGCCAAGAAATAGACAGCACCGGGGAGCTGTTTTTT
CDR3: CASSQEIDSTGELFF

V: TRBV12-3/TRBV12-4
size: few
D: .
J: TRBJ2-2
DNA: TGTGCCAGCAGTTTCGGAGGGACCGCCGGGGAGCTGTTTTTT
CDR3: CASSFGGTAGELFF

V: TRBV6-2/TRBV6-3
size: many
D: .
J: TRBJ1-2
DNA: TGTGCCAGCAGAAAGGACGGTCGCCTATGGGGCTACACCTTC
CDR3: CASRKDGRLWGYTF

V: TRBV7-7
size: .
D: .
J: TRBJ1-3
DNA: TGTGCTAGCAGCTTAGGGACCGCATCTCGCTCTGGAAACACCATATATTTT
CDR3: CASSLGTASRSGNTIYF

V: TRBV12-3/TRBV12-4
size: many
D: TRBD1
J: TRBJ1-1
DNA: TGTGCCAGCAGCAAAAAAGGGACAGGGGGAACTGAAGCTTTCTTT
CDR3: CASSKKGTGGTEAFF

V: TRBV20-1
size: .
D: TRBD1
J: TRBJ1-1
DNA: TGCAGTGCACCGGACAGGGTGGGCACTGAAGCTTTCTTT
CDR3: CSAPDRVGTEAFF

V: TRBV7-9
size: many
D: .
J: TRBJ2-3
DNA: TGTGCCAGCAGCCTGGGGGTCCTCACAGATACGCAGTATTTT
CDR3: CASSLGVLTDTQYF

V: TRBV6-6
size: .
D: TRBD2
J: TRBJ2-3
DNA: TGTGCCAGCAACGATGCGGGGGGGGGCTCAGATACGCAGTATTTT
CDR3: CASNDAGGGSDTQYF

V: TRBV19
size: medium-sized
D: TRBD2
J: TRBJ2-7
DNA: TGTGCCAGTAGTATGGGTCTAGCGGTCTCCTACGAGCAGTACTTC
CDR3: CASSMGLAVSYEQYF

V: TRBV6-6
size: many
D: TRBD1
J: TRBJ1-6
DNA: TGTGCCAGCAGTTACACCCCCGGGGGCAAGCAGGGGGGTTCACCCCTCCACTTT
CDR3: CASSYTPGGKQGGSPLHF

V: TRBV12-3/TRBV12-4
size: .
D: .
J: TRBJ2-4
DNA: TGTGCCAGCAGTTTAGGTGGGGCCAAAAACATTCAGTACTTC
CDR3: CASSLGGAKNIQYF

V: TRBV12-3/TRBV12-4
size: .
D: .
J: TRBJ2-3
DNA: TGTGCCAGCAGCCCGGGGTATACGCAGTATTTT
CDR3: CASSPGYTQYF

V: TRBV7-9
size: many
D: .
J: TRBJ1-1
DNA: TGTGCCAGCAACCTAGCAGGCCCTTCGAGGACTGAAGCTTTCTTT
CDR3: CASNLAGPSRTEAFF

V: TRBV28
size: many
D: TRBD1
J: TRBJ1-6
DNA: TGTGCCAGCAACCTGCGGACAGGGGGCTTCTCACCCCTCCACTTT
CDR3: CASNLRTGGFSPLHF

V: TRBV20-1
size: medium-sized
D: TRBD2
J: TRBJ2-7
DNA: TGCAGTGTAATTGACCCGGGACTAGCGGGAGGGTACGAGCAGTACTTC
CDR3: CSVIDPGLAGGYEQYF

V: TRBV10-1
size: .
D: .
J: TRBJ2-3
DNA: TGCGCCAGCAGTGAGTCAATAGGGGTTAGCGGAGATACGCAGTATTTT
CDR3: CASSESIGVSGDTQYF

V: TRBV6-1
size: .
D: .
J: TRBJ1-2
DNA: TGTGCCAGCAGTGATGGACACCTCTATGGCTACACCTTC
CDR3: CASSDGHLYGYTF

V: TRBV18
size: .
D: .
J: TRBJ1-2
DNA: TGTGCCAGCTCACCTACCGGGGAGAGAAGCTATGGCTACACCTTC
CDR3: CASSPTGERSYGYTF

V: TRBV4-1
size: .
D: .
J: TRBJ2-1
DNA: TGCGCCAGCAGCCAGGTTCCCGGGATTGTATTCGGTGAGCAGTTCTTC
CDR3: CASSQVPGIVFGEQFF

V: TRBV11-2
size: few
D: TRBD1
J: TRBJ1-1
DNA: TGTGCCAGCAGCTTTCTTACAGGGGGGGACACTGAAGCTTTCTTT
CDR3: CASSFLTGGDTEAFF

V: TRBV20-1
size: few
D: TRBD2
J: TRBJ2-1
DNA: TGCAGTGCTAGAGATTGGAGAGCGGGGAAGGGAGAGCAGTTCTTC
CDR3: CSARDWRAGKGEQFF

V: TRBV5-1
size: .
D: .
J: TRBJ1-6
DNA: TGCGCCAGCAGCGGAGACTTAAATTCACCCCTCCACTTT
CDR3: CASSGDLNSPLHF